The 11 T cell receptor beta chains listed next were all sequenced from one sample in a study of blood T cell repertoires in COVID-19. TCRdb's table, derived via immunoSEQ multiplex PCR, lists solely in-frame clones and lacks some. The sample shows hundreds of thousands of clones, 83% of them seen only once. The sequencing input was peripheral blood. The receptors shown here come from a woman in her sixties or seventies with active or convalescent COVID-19.

Concerning this clone: Relative to the germline gene, one junction end is altered; a read error may explain this. V and J are TRBV4-2 and TRBJ2-4; 15 nucleotides match TRBD2. There are 17 residues in the CDR3. The germline gives CDR1 LGHNA, CDR2 YNFKEQ. The CDR3 DNA sequence: TGTGCCAGCACCCAAGCCGGGACTAGCGGGGGGCCCTACATTCAGTACTTC. Amino acids: CASTQAGTSGGPYIQYF.

This clone has just one count. Other DNA sequences in this specimen translate into the identical CDR3. V is TRBV18 and J is TRBJ1-5, with D possibly matching TRBD1 (5 bases). This CDR3 has 15 amino acids. Germline V gene data show CDR1 as KGHSH and CDR2 as LQKENI. Trimming removed 2 bases at V and 2 bases at J, with 10 bases between. CDR3 DNA: TGTGCCAGCTCACCAAGGTCGGGGGGCAATCAGCCCCAGCATTTT. This translates into CASSPRSGGNQPQHF.

This chain links TRBV6-1 with TRBJ2-7; 8 bases line up with TRBD1. This CDR3 has 14 amino acids. V shed 6 bases, J shed 3 bases, and the junction held 7 bases outside the gene matches. The germline gives CDR1 MNHNS, CDR2 SASEGT. The CDR3 loop reads CASRRQGTVYEQYF. DNA of the CDR3: TGTGCCAGCAGACGACAGGGGACCGTCTACGAGCAGTACTTC.

The chain couples TRBV29-1 to TRBJ1-5; no firm D call. The CDR3 covers 13 residues. V lost 5 bases and J 4 bases, leaving 12 bases between the germline ends. Germline assignment: CDR1 SQVTM and CDR2 ANQGSEA. The CDR3 DNA reads as TGCAGCGTTTCCGCTATGAGAAATCAGCCCCAGCATTTT. The encoded protein is CSVSAMRNQPQHF.

The chain links TRBV3-1 (or the pseudogene TRBV3-2) to TRBJ1-2; a possible D gene is TRBD1 (5 bases). The CDR3 is 14 amino acids. V was clipped by 4 bases and J by 3 bases, with 12 bases between them. Germline CDR1 LGHDT, CDR2 YNNKEL (reference sequence). In DNA, the CDR3 is TGTGCCAGCAGCCCCGGGTCGGGGGACTATGGCTACACCTTC. Translation: CASSPGSGDYGYTF.

V is TRBV6-2 or TRBV6-3 and J is TRBJ2-7; 10 bases line up with TRBD2. V lost 6 bases and J lost 3; bases outside the gene matches: 11. From germline, CDR1 is MNHEY and CDR2 SVGEGT. This CDR3 spans 16 amino acids. CDR3: CASSPRSAGGFYEQYF. The CDR3 DNA reads as TGTGCCAGCAGCCCTAGGTCAGCGGGAGGGTTCTACGAGCAGTACTTC.

This clone is a singleton in its sample. This chain links TRBV10-3 with TRBJ2-1; TRBD1 aligns across 8 bases. Germline-derived CDR1 and CDR2 are ENHRY and SYGVKD. Losses at the gene ends were 10 bases for V and 9 bases for J; bases not matched to a gene: 8. The CDR3 is 12 residues long. CDR3 amino acids: CATSTGAGEQFF. The CDR3, as DNA: TGTGCCACTTCGACAGGGGCCGGTGAGCAGTTCTTC.

The CDR3: CASSRLAAPSYEQYF. CDR3 DNA sequence: TGTGCCAGTAGTAGGCTCGCGGCGCCCTCCTACGAGCAGTACTTC. The rearrangement uses TRBV19 and TRBJ2-7; D unclear. CDR3 length equals 15 residues. In germline, CDR1 is LNHDA, CDR2 SQIVND (reference sequence). Trimming shortened V by 4 bases and J by 0 bases, and 13 bases separated the two germline ends. Variable domain in full (rest from reference TRBV19 and TRBJ2-7): DGGITQSPKYLFRKEGQNVTLSCEQNLNHDAMYWYRQDPGQGLRLIYYSQIVNDFQKGDIAEGYSVSREKKESFPLTVTSAQKNPTAFYLCASSRLAAPSYEQYFGPGTRLTVT.

This chain connects TRBV27 to TRBJ2-3, with D perhaps TRBD2 (7 bases). This CDR3 has 16 residues. V was shortened by 0 bases and J by 6 bases, with 16 bases between the two germline ends. The V gene's germline CDR1 is MNHEY and CDR2 SMNVEV (reference sequence). The CDR3 nucleotides read TGTGCCAGCAGTTTATCGGGGGGGGGCCTCGGGGATACGCAGTATTTT. This gives the protein CASSLSGGGLGDTQYF.

CDR3 residues: CASSLGGTRGNTIYF. The CDR3, as DNA: TGTGCCAGCAGTTTGGGCGGGACTAGGGGAAACACCATATATTTT. The chain combines TRBV28 with TRBJ1-3; tentative D call: TRBD1 (5 bases). Germline CDR1 and CDR2: MDHEN and SYDVKM. This CDR3 region has 15 residues. V was shortened by 3 bases and J by 4 bases, with 13 bases between the two germline ends.

The chain links TRBV10-3 to TRBJ2-6, with a weak D call TRBD1 (6 bases). Trimming took 0 bases from V and 0 from J, leaving 15 bases between them. Germline V gives CDR1 ENHRY, CDR2 SYGVKD. This CDR3 comprises 19 residues. CDR3 amino acids: CAISESTGKRDSGANVLTF. The DNA of the CDR3 is TGTGCCATCAGTGAGTCTACAGGGAAGAGGGACTCTGGGGCCAACGTCCTGACTTTC.